A selection of T cell receptor beta chains follows, all from one sample in a study of identical twins. TCRdb ran MiXCR on the 5' RACE reads and lists one entry per CDR3 protein. Here the sample spans 350,000 to 450,000 distinct CDR3 sequences, 18% being singletons. What was sequenced was naive T cells sorted from blood. Every receptor here comes from a man between 45 and 60 years old in good health. Each CDR3 is given with its conserved first and last residue. A D gene is named only where the DNA matches it firmly. Expanded clones get a size class; other rows say once, few or many, or leave the size out.

clone_size	d_call	v_call	cdr3_length	j_call	cdr3_aa	cdr3_nt
few	TRBD2	TRBV28	17	TRBJ2-1	CASKPNSGLAGANEQFF	TGTGCCAGCAAACCTAATTCGGGACTAGCGGGAGCTAATGAGCAGTTCTTC
many	-	TRBV10-3	16	TRBJ1-6	CAISKWTLGLDSPLHF	TGTGCCATCAGTAAATGGACATTGGGGTTGGATTCACCCCTCCACTTT
many	TRBD2	TRBV28	16	TRBJ2-1	CASSFSTSGYYNEQFF	TGTGCCAGCAGTTTCTCTACTAGCGGATATTACAATGAGCAGTTCTTC
many	TRBD1	TRBV5-1	13	TRBJ1-3	CASRTGDGNTIYF	TGCGCCAGCCGGACAGGGGACGGAAACACCATATATTTT
-	-	TRBV4-3	17	TRBJ1-4	CASSQGTNRAGMKNCFF	-
many	-	TRBV6-2/TRBV6-3	18	TRBJ2-6	CASSYSGHSSSGANVLTF	TGTGCCAGCAGTTACTCCGGACACTCTAGCTCTGGGGCCAACGTCCTGACTTTC
many	-	TRBV6-1	14	TRBJ2-1	CASSPGQTYNEQFF	TGTGCCAGCAGCCCGGGACAAACATACAATGAGCAGTTCTTC
-	TRBD1	TRBV5-5	12	TRBJ1-1	CASSLRQGVAFF	TGTGCCAGCAGCTTGCGACAGGGAGTAGCTTTCTTT
few	TRBD1	TRBV27	16	TRBJ2-5	CASSQIWTGRQETQYF	TGTGCCAGCAGCCAGATTTGGACAGGACGCCAAGAGACCCAGTACTTC
few	-	TRBV3-1	15	TRBJ2-7	CASSQDIGARYEQYF	TGTGCCAGCAGCCAAGATATCGGGGCTCGCTACGAGCAGTACTTC
many	TRBD1	TRBV12-3/TRBV12-4	14	TRBJ1-1	CASSRQGMNTEAFF	TGTGCCAGCAGTCGACAGGGGATGAACACTGAAGCTTTCTTT
many	TRBD2	TRBV5-1	16	TRBJ2-1	CASSLFAGGPFSEQFF	TGCGCCAGCAGCTTGTTTGCGGGGGGGCCTTTCAGTGAGCAGTTCTTC
many	-	TRBV4-3	16	TRBJ1-2	CASSQDSSGGPGGYTF	TGCGCCAGCAGCCAAGATTCAAGTGGAGGCCCGGGTGGCTACACCTTC